A single sample gave rise to the 26 T cell receptor beta chains below, sequenced in a study of blood T cells in healthy people across ages. The second PCR ran about 6 to 12 cycles with a sample-barcoded 5' primer and J-beta primers. TCRdb re-derived calls from the 5' RACE reads in MiXCR, one entry per CDR3 protein. The table records approximately 1.5 million distinct CDR3 sequences, 35% to 45% of them present only once. Sample: blood. These receptors were taken from a woman under 30 in good health.

The J gene is TRBJ1-1, the V gene TRBV7-8; 10 positions agree with TRBD1. The V gene's germline CDR1 is SGHVS and CDR2 FQNEAQ. J lost 11 bases, V lost 5 bases, and 8 bases had no gene match. This CDR3 has 13 residues. Here the CDR3 reads CASSLRDRGAAFF. The CDR3 nucleotides are TGTGCCAGCAGCCTGAGGGACAGGGGAGCCGCTTTCTTT.

This rearrangement joins TRBV4-3 to TRBJ2-2; possible D gene TRBD2, 5 bases. Trimming shortened V by 1 base and J by 1 base, and 10 bases separated the two germline ends. The V gene's germline CDR1 is LGHNA and CDR2 YSLEER. This CDR3 comprises 16 residues. This CDR3 is CASSQAGGWNTGELFF. CDR3 in DNA: TGCGCCAGCAGCCAAGCGGGCGGGTGGAACACCGGGGAGCTGTTTTTT.

This chain connects TRBV6-5 to TRBJ2-5, with 7 bases fitting TRBD1. Germline loops: CDR1 MNHEY, CDR2 SVGAGI. The CDR3 spans 15 residues. J gave up 1 base and V 2 bases, and 4 bases lay outside the gene matches. The CDR3 region has the DNA TGTGCCAGCAGTTACCACCGGGACAGCCAAGAGACCCAGTACTTC. Amino acids: CASSYHRDSQETQYF.

In its sample, this clonotype was seen a few times. V gene TRBV27 combines with J gene TRBJ2-1; 8 nucleotides match TRBD2. Germline loops: CDR1 MNHEY, CDR2 SMNVEV (reference sequence). This CDR3 contains 16 residues. V was clipped by 10 bases and J by 5 bases; unmatched bases: 16. CDR3 DNA: TGTGCCATCTCACAGTTACGGGAGGGTGAACACAATGAGCAGTTCTTC. Protein product: CAISQLREGEHNEQFF.

This clonotype has only a few counts. The gene calls are TRBV11-2 and TRBJ2-7; D remains ambiguous. The CDR3 sequence is 13 residues long. Germline V CDR1 and CDR2: SGHAT, FQNNGV. V was pared by 1 base and J by 4 bases, with 8 bases between. CDR3 DNA sequence: TGTGCCAGCAGCTTAGTTGACTGGTACGAGCAGTACTTC. This gives the protein CASSLVDWYEQYF. Drawing the rest from reference TRBV11-2 and TRBJ2-7, the complete variable domain is EAGVAQSPRYKIIEKRQSVAFWCNPISGHATLYWYQQILGQGPKLLIQFQNNGVVDDSQLPKDRFSAERLKGVDSTLKIQPAKLEDSAVYLCASSLVDWYEQYFGPGTRLTVT.

About this clonotype itself: Mismatch with germline at one junction end may stem from a read error. This chain links TRBV20-1 with TRBJ1-2, with D uncertain. Germline CDR1 DFQATT, CDR2 SNEGSKA (reference sequence). The CDR3 runs 12 residues. The CDR3: CSASGENYDYTF. CDR3 in DNA: TGCAGTGCTAGCGGAGAGAACTATGACTACACCTTC.

There are a few counts of this clonotype. J is TRBJ2-3 and V is TRBV24-1; possibly TRBD1 for D (6 bases). Germline assignment: CDR1 KGHDR and CDR2 SFDVKD. The CDR3 runs 13 residues. Trimming removed 4 bases from V and 5 bases from J, with 9 bases in between. The CDR3 bases are TGTGCCACCAGTGACGGGACATTAGATACGCAGTATTTT. Its translation: CATSDGTLDTQYF.

The chain carries TRBV6-2 or TRBV6-3 and TRBJ2-7, with D possibly matching TRBD1 (6 bases). In germline, CDR1 is MNHEY, CDR2 SVGEGT. This CDR3 is 16 amino acids long. The V end lost 6 bases, the J end lost 2 bases, and 20 bases lay between the germline ends. The DNA of the CDR3 is TGTGCCAGCAGCCCTAAACCATGGACAGCTACCTACGAGCAGTACTTC. Translating it yields CASSPKPWTATYEQYF.

This clonotype was seen only a few times. In DNA, the CDR3 is TGTGCCAGCAAGCTTTTGCGCACGAGCTCCTACAATGAGCAGTACTTC. This encodes CASKLLRTSSYNEQYF. This rearrangement joins TRBV6-2 or TRBV6-3 to TRBJ2-1; D is ambiguous. The J call could be wrong; TRBJ2-7 is a better fit for the DNA end. Germline V gene data show CDR1 as MNHEY and CDR2 as SVGEGT. The CDR3 runs to 16 residues.

V and J are TRBV6-1 and TRBJ1-5, with no clear D. V lost 2 bases and J 1 base, leaving 9 bases between the germline ends. This CDR3 is built from 15 residues. The germline V gene has CDR1 MNHNS and CDR2 SASEGT. The chain's CDR3 is CASSEKYSSNQPQHF. The CDR3 nucleotides read TGTGCCAGCAGTGAAAAGTATTCAAGCAATCAGCCCCAGCATTTT.

This clonotype came up a few times. The J gene is TRBJ2-3, the V gene TRBV25-1; perhaps D is TRBD1 or TRBD2 (5 bases each). The V gene lost 7 bases and the J gene lost 5 bases, with 13 bases spanning the gap. CDR1 MGHDK and CDR2 SYGVNS come from the germline V gene. The CDR3 covers 13 residues. The CDR3 protein is CASNYGAIDTQYF. The CDR3 nucleotides are TGTGCCAGCAACTACGGGGCCATAGATACGCAGTATTTT.

This clonotype was counted a few times. This may stem from a read error, because a much larger clone lies one nucleotide away. This chain links TRBV6-5 with TRBJ2-7; a possible D gene is TRBD1 (5 bases). CDR1 and CDR2 from the germline V gene are MNHEY and SVGAGI. Trimming pared 9 bases from V and 2 bases from J, leaving 11 bases between. The CDR3 totals 12 residues. This chain's CDR3 is CARGAETYEQYF. CDR3 bases: TGTGCCAGAGGGGCGGAAACCTACGAGCAGTACTTC.

The genes are TRBV6-6 and TRBJ1-1; D not resolved. V was clipped by 5 bases and J by 1 base, with 11 bases between them. The CDR3 is 14 amino acids. The V gene's germline CDR1 is MNHNY and CDR2 SVGAGI (reference sequence). This chain's CDR3 is CASSPRLRNTEAFF. CDR3 bases: TGTGCCAGCAGTCCTCGATTGCGGAACACTGAAGCTTTCTTT.

This clonotype was counted a few times. The chain has TRBV12-3 or TRBV12-4 and TRBJ1-2; no reliable D call. V lost 2 bases and J lost 4, with 8 bases in between. The CDR3 contains 13 residues. CDR3: CASSLQEGYGYTF. CDR3 sequence (DNA): TGTGCCAGCAGTTTACAGGAGGGCTATGGCTACACCTTC.

This chain connects TRBV6-2 or TRBV6-3 to TRBJ1-4; no clear D. The CDR3 contains 14 residues. Trimming removed 5 bases at V and 5 bases at J, with 12 bases between. Germline CDR1 is MNHEY and CDR2 is SVGEGT. The CDR3 is CASSDLTGNEKLFF. CDR3 coding DNA: TGTGCCAGCAGTGACCTGACGGGAAATGAAAAACTGTTTTTT.

The chain is built from TRBV29-1 and TRBJ2-3, with TRBD2 matching 9 bases. Germline loops: CDR1 SQVTM, CDR2 ANQGSEA. The CDR3 loop spans 14 amino acids. Trimming at V came to 8 bases and at J to 5 bases, leaving 11 bases not matched to a gene. The CDR3 DNA reads as TGCAGCCATGGGGGCGGGGGGGTCGGAGATACGCAGTATTTT. It specifies CSHGGGGVGDTQYF.

This clonotype was detected only a few times. The chain combines TRBV10-3 with TRBJ1-2; D gene ambiguous. This CDR3 has 14 amino acids. Trimming left V 10 bases short and J 0 bases short, with 15 bases between. Germline-derived CDR1 and CDR2 are ENHRY and SYGVKD. CDR3 protein: CATSMSLANYGYTF. The CDR3 coding sequence is TGTGCCACCTCGATGAGTTTGGCTAACTATGGCTACACCTTC.

V usage is TRBV7-9 and J usage is TRBJ1-6; no clear D gene. Trimming stripped 1 base from V and 14 bases from J, with 9 bases between. Looked up from germline, CDR1 is SEHNR and CDR2 is FQNEAQ (reference sequence). CDR3 length equals 12 residues. The CDR3 is CASSLDQLTLHF. CDR3 bases: TGTGCCAGCAGCTTAGACCAGCTCACCCTCCACTTT.

The sample holds a few counts of this clonotype. This chain uses TRBV13 with TRBJ2-5; possible D gene TRBD2, 5 bases. This CDR3 has 17 residues. The germline CDR1 and CDR2 sequences are PRHDT and FYEKMQ (reference sequence). Trimming shortened V by 5 bases and J by 4 bases, and 23 bases separated the two germline ends. DNA of the CDR3: TGTGCCAGCAGCCGCCGTATCGGGGTCCAACTAGGAGAGACCCAGTACTTC. Its protein product is CASSRRIGVQLGETQYF.

The V gene is TRBV5-1, the J gene TRBJ2-4, with TRBD1 matching 9 bases. CDR3 size: 14 residues. The V gene end was trimmed by 4 bases and the J gene end by 9 bases; junction bases not matched to a gene: 8. Germline V CDR1 and CDR2: SGHRS, YFSETQ. CDR3 region: CASSHGQGLGIQYF. Here the CDR3 DNA reads TGCGCCAGCAGCCATGGACAGGGGTTGGGCATTCAGTACTTC.

This clonotype was counted a few times. The genes are TRBV2 and TRBJ1-6; 7 positions match TRBD1. Germline values: CDR1 SNHLY, CDR2 FYNNEI. J lost 6 bases, V lost 5 bases, and 7 bases had no gene match. This CDR3 is built from 15 residues. CDR3 nucleotide sequence: TGTGCCAGCAGTATAACAGGGGAGCGTAATTCACCCCTCCACTTT. It codes for CASSITGERNSPLHF.

This clonotype was seen only a few times. The chain carries TRBV5-1 and TRBJ2-1; D perhaps matches TRBD2 (6 bases). The CDR3 extends over 15 amino acids. CDR1 SGHRS and CDR2 YFSETQ come from the germline V gene. Trimming cost V 4 bases and J 4 bases, with 15 bases left between them. DNA of the CDR3: TGCGCCAGCAGCCGGACTAAGCGACTATACAATGAGCAGTTCTTC. Amino acids: CASSRTKRLYNEQFF.

V and J are TRBV9 and TRBJ2-1, with D possibly TRBD2 on 6 matching bases. The germline V and J ends were trimmed by 4 bases and 2 bases, with 16 bases remaining between them. CDR3 length: 16 residues. Germline loops: CDR1 SGDLS, CDR2 YYNGEE. The CDR3 spells CASSLGGETPYNEQFF. The CDR3 coding sequence is TGTGCCAGCAGCCTCGGGGGTGAAACCCCCTACAATGAGCAGTTCTTC.

This clonotype was observed at least ten times. The rearrangement links TRBV7-2 to TRBJ2-5, with D perhaps TRBD2 (6 bases). Germline lookup yields CDR1 SGHTA and CDR2 FQGNSA. The germline V and J ends were trimmed by 2 bases and 10 bases, with 17 bases remaining between them. This CDR3 spans 14 amino acids. CDR3 sequence reads: CASSLNRGKEVQYF. The CDR3 coding sequence is TGTGCCAGCAGCTTAAATCGGGGGAAGGAGGTCCAGTACTTC.

The sample holds a few counts of this clonotype. The rearrangement links TRBV29-1 to TRBJ1-2, with D possibly matching TRBD1 (5 bases). The length of the CDR3 is 12 residues. Trimming stripped 7 bases from V and 6 bases from J, with 15 bases between. Germline-derived CDR1 and CDR2 are SQVTM and ANQGSEA. The CDR3 reads CSANGQGHGYTF. In nucleotides, the CDR3 is TGCAGCGCAAACGGACAAGGCCATGGCTACACCTTC.

This clonotype came up a few times. V gene TRBV28 combines with J gene TRBJ2-3, with D perhaps TRBD1 (6 bases). The length of the CDR3 is 13 residues. V gave up 6 bases and J gave up 5 bases, with 12 bases separating them. Per the germline V gene, CDR1 is MDHEN and CDR2 is SYDVKM. The CDR3 protein is CASRRQGIDTQYF. The CDR3, as DNA: TGTGCCAGCAGGCGTCAGGGGATAGATACGCAGTATTTT.